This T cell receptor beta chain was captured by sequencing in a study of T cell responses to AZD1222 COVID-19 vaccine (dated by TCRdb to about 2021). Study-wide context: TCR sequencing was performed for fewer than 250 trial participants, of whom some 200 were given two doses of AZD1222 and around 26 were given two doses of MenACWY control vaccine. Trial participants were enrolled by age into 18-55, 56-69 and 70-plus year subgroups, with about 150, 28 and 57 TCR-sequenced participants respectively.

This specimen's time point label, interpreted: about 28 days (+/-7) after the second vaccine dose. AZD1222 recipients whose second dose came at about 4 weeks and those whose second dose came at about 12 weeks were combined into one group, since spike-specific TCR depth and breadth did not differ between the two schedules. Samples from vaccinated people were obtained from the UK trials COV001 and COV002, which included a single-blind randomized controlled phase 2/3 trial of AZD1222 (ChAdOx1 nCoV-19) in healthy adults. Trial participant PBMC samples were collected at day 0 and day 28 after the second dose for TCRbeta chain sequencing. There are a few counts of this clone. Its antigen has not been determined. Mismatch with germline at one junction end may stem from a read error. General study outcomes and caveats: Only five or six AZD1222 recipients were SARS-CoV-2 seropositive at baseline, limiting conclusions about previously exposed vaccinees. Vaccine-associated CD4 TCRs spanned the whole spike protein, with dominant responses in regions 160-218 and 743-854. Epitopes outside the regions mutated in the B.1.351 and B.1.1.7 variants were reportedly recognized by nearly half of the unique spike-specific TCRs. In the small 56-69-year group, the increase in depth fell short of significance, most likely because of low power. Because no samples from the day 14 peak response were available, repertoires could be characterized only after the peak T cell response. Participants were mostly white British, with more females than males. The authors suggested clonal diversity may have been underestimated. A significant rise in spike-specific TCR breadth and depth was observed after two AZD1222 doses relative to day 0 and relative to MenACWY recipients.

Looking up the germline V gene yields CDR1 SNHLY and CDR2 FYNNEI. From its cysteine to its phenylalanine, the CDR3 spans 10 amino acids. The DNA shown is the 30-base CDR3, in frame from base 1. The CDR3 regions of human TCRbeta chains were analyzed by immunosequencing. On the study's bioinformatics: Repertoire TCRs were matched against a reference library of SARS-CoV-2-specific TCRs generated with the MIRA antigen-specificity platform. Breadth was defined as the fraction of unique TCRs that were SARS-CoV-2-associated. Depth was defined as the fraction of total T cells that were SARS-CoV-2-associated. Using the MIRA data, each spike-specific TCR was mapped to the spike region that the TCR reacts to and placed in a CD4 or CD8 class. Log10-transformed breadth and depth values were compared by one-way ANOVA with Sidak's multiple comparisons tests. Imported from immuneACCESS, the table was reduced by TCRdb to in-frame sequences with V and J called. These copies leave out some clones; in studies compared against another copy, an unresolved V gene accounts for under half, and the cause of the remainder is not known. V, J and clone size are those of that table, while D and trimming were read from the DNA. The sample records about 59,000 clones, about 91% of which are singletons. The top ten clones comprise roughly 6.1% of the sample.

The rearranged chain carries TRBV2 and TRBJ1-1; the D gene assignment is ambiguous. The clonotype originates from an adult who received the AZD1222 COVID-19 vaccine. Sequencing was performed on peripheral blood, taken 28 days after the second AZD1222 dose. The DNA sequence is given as TGTGCCAGCGGTCCTACGCAAACAGATTTT. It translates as CASGPTQTDF.